These 19 T cell receptor beta chains came from one sample sequenced in a study of cytomegalovirus exposure and HLA in healthy donors. The primer mix had 60 Vbeta and 13 Jbeta primers. Profiled with immunoSEQ multiplex PCR; TCRdb holds only in-frame clones, not every one. The table has 150,000 to 200,000 clones, roughly 80% seen once. What was sequenced was PBMCs. The receptors derive from a woman aged 50 to 60 in good health and CMV-seronegative.

The chain employs TRBV4-1 and TRBJ1-2; 8 bases align to TRBD1. The ends lost 2 bases at V and 3 bases at J; junction bases unmatched: 2. CDR1 and CDR2 (germline): MGHRA, YSYEKL. There are 14 residues in the CDR3. The CDR3 bases are TGCGCCAGCAGCCAACCGGGACAGGACTATGGCTACACCTTC. This codes for CASSQPGQDYGYTF.

The rearrangement links TRBV5-6 to TRBJ1-1; D unclear. The V gene lost 2 bases and the J gene lost 0 bases, with 17 bases spanning the gap. The germline V gene has CDR1 SGHDT and CDR2 YYEEEE. The CDR3 is 17 residues long. The CDR3 protein is CASSFPQESAMNTEAFF. The CDR3 DNA reads as TGTGCCAGCAGCTTCCCCCAGGAATCGGCCATGAACACTGAAGCTTTCTTT.

The V and J genes are TRBV5-1 and TRBJ2-1; 7 bases map to TRBD2. The germline gives CDR1 SGHRS, CDR2 YFSETQ. With 4 bases clipped from V and 5 bases from J, the junction kept 12 bases outside the gene matches. This CDR3 comprises 16 residues. CDR3 sequence reads: CASSPLAGLPHNEQFF. CDR3 coding DNA: TGCGCCAGCAGCCCTTTAGCGGGTCTTCCTCACAATGAGCAGTTCTTC.

The J gene is TRBJ2-1, the V gene TRBV27; 10 bases line up with TRBD2. The CDR3 loop spans 15 amino acids. The germline CDR1 and CDR2 sequences are MNHEY and SMNVEV (reference sequence). Trimming took 3 bases from V and 8 from J; bases not matched to a gene: 7. CDR3 in amino acids: CASSFERGGGYEQFF. Written as DNA, the CDR3 is TGTGCCAGCAGTTTTGAGCGGGGGGGCGGGTATGAGCAGTTCTTC.

The chain couples TRBV30 to TRBJ1-4, with TRBD1 identical over 7 bases. CDR1 GTSNPN and CDR2 SVGIG come from the germline V gene (reference sequence). CDR3 size: 16 residues. V lost 2 bases and J lost 4; bases outside the gene matches: 10. CDR3 in amino acids: CAWSTKTGVGNEKLFF. CDR3 DNA: TGTGCCTGGAGTACCAAAACAGGGGTCGGTAATGAAAAACTGTTTTTT.

The chain joins TRBV19 to TRBJ2-1; the match to TRBD1 covers 9 bases. Germline values: CDR1 LNHDA, CDR2 SQIVND (reference sequence). The CDR3 loop spans 16 amino acids. The V gene end was trimmed by 6 bases and the J gene end by 2 bases; junction bases not matched to a gene: 8. The CDR3 nucleotides are TGTGCCAGTAGGAGAGAGGGGACAGGGCCCTACAATGAGCAGTTCTTC. Translated, it gives CASRREGTGPYNEQFF.

The rearrangement links TRBV7-9 to TRBJ2-7; D remains unclear. The CDR3 extends over 13 amino acids. The V gene lost 2 bases and the J gene lost 1 base, with 6 bases spanning the gap. Germline loops: CDR1 SEHNR, CDR2 FQNEAQ (reference sequence). The CDR3 is CASSLSQSYEQYF. In DNA, the CDR3 is TGTGCCAGCAGCTTAAGCCAATCCTACGAGCAGTACTTC.

The chain links TRBV2 to TRBJ1-1; TRBD1 might be the D (5 bases). The CDR3 is 13 residues long. V dropped 7 bases and J dropped 2 bases, with 11 bases sitting between them. Germline CDR1 is SNHLY and CDR2 is FYNNEI. CDR3 bases: TGTGCCAGCATGGGCAGGGTCAACACTGAAGCTTTCTTT. Protein: CASMGRVNTEAFF.

The rearrangement uses TRBV4-1 and TRBJ1-3, with D hard to call. The germline V and J ends were trimmed by 2 bases and 4 bases, with 15 bases remaining between them. Germline V CDR1 and CDR2: MGHRA, YSYEKL. The length of the CDR3 is 16 residues. The CDR3, as DNA: TGCGCCAGCAGCCAATTGTATATAACAGAAGGAAACACCATATATTTT. This codes for CASSQLYITEGNTIYF.

This clone showed up just once. The chain couples TRBV7-2 to TRBJ2-5; 11 bases line up with TRBD2. The CDR3 loop spans 16 amino acids. Germline lookup yields CDR1 SGHTA and CDR2 FQGNSA. Losses at the gene ends were 5 bases for V and 5 bases for J; bases not matched to a gene: 10. CDR3 nucleotide sequence: TGTGCCAGCAGCATAAGTAGCGGGGGGGTTCCGGAGACCCAGTACTTC. Protein sequence: CASSISSGGVPETQYF.

This clone was seen a few times. V usage is TRBV11-3 and J usage is TRBJ2-1; no reliable D call. CDR3 length: 14 amino acids. Germline lookup yields CDR1 SGHNT and CDR2 YENEEA. The V and J ends lost 5 bases and 5 bases respectively, with 13 bases between them. DNA for the CDR3: TGTGCCAGCAGCCTTCCCCCTACCCACAATGAGCAGTTCTTC. It codes for CASSLPPTHNEQFF. The complete variable domain, with remaining parts taken from reference TRBV11-3 and TRBJ2-1, reads EAGVVQSPRYKIIEKKQPVAFWCNPISGHNTLYWYLQNLGQGPELLIRYENEEAVDDSQLPKDRFSAERLKGVDSTLKIQPAELGDSAVYLCASSLPPTHNEQFFGPGTRLTVL.

The table lists this clone with a count of one. The gene calls are TRBV28 and TRBJ1-2; D is possibly TRBD1 (5 bases). The CDR3 is made up of 14 amino acids. The V end was cut by 6 bases, the J end by 4 bases, with 15 bases between. Germline loops: CDR1 MDHEN, CDR2 SYDVKM. CDR3 nucleotide sequence: TGTGCCAGCAGCTCTCGACAGATTCCCTATGGCTACACCTTC. Translated, it gives CASSSRQIPYGYTF.

The rearrangement joins TRBV27 to TRBJ2-5; D is unclear. Germline lookup yields CDR1 MNHEY and CDR2 SMNVEV (reference sequence). The CDR3 consists of 15 residues. The V and J ends lost 5 bases and 2 bases respectively, with 15 bases between them. The CDR3 spells CASSASEVIQETQYF. The DNA for the CDR3 is TGTGCCAGCAGTGCGTCCGAGGTTATACAAGAGACCCAGTACTTC.

Of note for this clone: At the DNA level, this CDR3 is encoded by other sequences in the same sample as well. The chain joins TRBV11-3 to TRBJ2-7, with a possible D match to TRBD1 (5 bases). Germline V gene sequence: CDR1 SGHNT, CDR2 YENEEA. Trimming shortened V by 1 base and J by 2 bases, and 6 bases separated the two germline ends. This CDR3 comprises 13 residues. The CDR3 loop is CASSLGQTYEQYF. DNA of the CDR3: TGTGCCAGCAGCTTAGGACAGACCTACGAGCAGTACTTC.

This clone has only a few counts. Here the CDR3 reads CASSRDRDEQYF. In DNA form, the CDR3 reads TGTGCCAGCAGCAGGGACAGGGACGAGCAGTACTTC. J is TRBJ2-7 and V is TRBV7-9; 9 bases match TRBD1. Looked up from germline, CDR1 is SEHNR and CDR2 is FQNEAQ (reference sequence). The CDR3 has 12 amino acids. With V trimmed by 5 bases and J by 5 bases, 1 base remained unmatched.

The CDR3 is CASSYGDFGGAEQYF. The DNA for the CDR3 is TGTGCCAGCAGTTACGGGGACTTTGGTGGCGCCGAGCAGTACTTC. This chain uses TRBV6-5 with TRBJ2-7; perhaps TRBD2 as D (6 bases). This CDR3 is 15 amino acids long. From germline, CDR1 is MNHEY and CDR2 SVGAGI. V lost 2 bases, J lost 6 bases, and 17 bases lay in between.

The chain couples TRBV5-4 to TRBJ2-7; 7 nucleotides line up with TRBD2. CDR3 length equals 16 residues. Per germline, CDR1 SGHNT and CDR2 YYREEE (reference sequence). V lost 5 bases to trimming and J lost 2 bases; unmatched junction nucleotides: 13. DNA of the CDR3: TGTGCCAGCAGTCAGGGTCCGGGAGGCCTTACCTACGAGCAGTACTTC. This codes for CASSQGPGGLTYEQYF.

This chain uses TRBV11-2 with TRBJ2-7; 8 nucleotides line up with TRBD2. CDR3 length: 14 amino acids. Germline V gene lookup returns CDR1 SGHAT and CDR2 FQNNGV. The V gene end was trimmed by 5 bases and the J gene end by 6 bases; junction bases not matched to a gene: 9. The CDR3 DNA follows: TGTGCCAGCAGCCGAGCGGGAGTGTCGGCCGAGCAGTACTTC. This codes for CASSRAGVSAEQYF.

The chain combines TRBV11-3 with TRBJ2-5; no definite D call. The DNA end favors TRBJ2-7, so the J call may be wrong. CDR1 is SGHNT and CDR2 is YENEEA in the germline V gene. The CDR3 length is 12 residues. The CDR3 DNA follows: TGTGCCAGCAGCTCATTAAACTACGAGCAGTACTTC. Translation: CASSSLNYEQYF.